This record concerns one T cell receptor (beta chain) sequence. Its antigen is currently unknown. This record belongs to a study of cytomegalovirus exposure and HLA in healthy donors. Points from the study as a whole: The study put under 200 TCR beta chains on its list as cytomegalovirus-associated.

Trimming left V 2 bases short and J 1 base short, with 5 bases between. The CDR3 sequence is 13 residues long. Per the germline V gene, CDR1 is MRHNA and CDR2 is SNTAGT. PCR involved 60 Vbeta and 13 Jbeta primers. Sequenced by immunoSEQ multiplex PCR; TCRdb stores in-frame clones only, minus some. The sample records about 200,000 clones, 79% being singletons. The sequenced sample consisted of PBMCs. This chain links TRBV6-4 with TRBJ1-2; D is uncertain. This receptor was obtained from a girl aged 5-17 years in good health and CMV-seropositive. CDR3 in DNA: TGTGCCAGCAGTGACGGCAGTAACTATGGCTACACCTTC. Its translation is CASSDGSNYGYTF.